This T cell receptor beta chain was captured by sequencing in a study of cytomegalovirus exposure and HLA in healthy donors. The PCR contained 60 Vbeta and 13 Jbeta primers. TCRdb's copy holds only in-frame clones and misses some; the assay was immunoSEQ multiplex PCR. The sample records about 170,000 clones, 70% to 85% being singletons. This clone has just a few counts. The antigen remains undetermined. Findings and caveats of the study: The HLA-A and HLA-B alleles of most subjects were reportedly predicted accurately from TCR beta sequences. For most TCR sequences rarity was the rule, although some public TCRs occurred in many donors. Upon later analysis, TCR association rates were observed to vary by HLA locus, being highest for DRB1 and lowest for HLA-C.

Source material: PBMCs. The TCR comes from a woman aged 25 to 39 in good health and CMV-seropositive.

This chain's CDR3 is CASSSPGLAETSSYNEQFF. For the CDR3, the DNA is TGTGCCAGCAGTTCTCCGGGACTAGCGGAAACTAGCTCCTACAATGAGCAGTTCTTC. This chain uses TRBV27 with TRBJ2-1; 11 bases are shared with TRBD2. Trimming at V came to 4 bases and at J to 0 bases, leaving 11 bases not matched to a gene. Germline-derived CDR1 and CDR2 are MNHEY and SMNVEV (reference sequence). The length of the CDR3 is 19 residues.